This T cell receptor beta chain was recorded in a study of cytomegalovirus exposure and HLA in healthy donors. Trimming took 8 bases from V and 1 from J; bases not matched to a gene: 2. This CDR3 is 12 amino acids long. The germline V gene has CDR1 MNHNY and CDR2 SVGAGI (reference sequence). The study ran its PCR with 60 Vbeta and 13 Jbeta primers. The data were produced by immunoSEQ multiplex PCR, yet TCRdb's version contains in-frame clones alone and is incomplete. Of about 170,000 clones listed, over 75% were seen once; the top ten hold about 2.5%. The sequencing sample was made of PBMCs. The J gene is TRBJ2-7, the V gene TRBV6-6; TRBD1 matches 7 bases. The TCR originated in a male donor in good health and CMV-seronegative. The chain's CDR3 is CASGDRSYEQYF. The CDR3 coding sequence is TGTGCCAGCGGGGACAGATCCTACGAGCAGTACTTC.